The present TCR beta chain was sequenced within a study of cytomegalovirus exposure and HLA in healthy donors. Study-level findings and limits: Most TCR beta V segments were productive about 87% or about 30% of the time in an earlier analysis.

This CDR3 spans 14 amino acids. Between the trimmed V and J ends, which lost 1 base and 4 bases, there was a span of 13 bases. CDR1 and CDR2 (germline): SQVTM, ANQGSEA. Vbeta (60) and Jbeta (13) primers were used in the PCR. Sequencing was performed with immunoSEQ multiplex PCR; in TCRdb, only in-frame clones are kept and a portion is missing. The sample yields some 150,000 clones, about 70% seen once. This clone has only a few counts. The target antigen is unknown. The TCR comes from a woman aged 40 to 50 in good health and CMV-seronegative. V gene TRBV29-1 combines with J gene TRBJ1-2; unclear D gene. What was sequenced was PBMCs. CDR3 DNA: TGCAGCGTTGAAGGCCAGTCCGGACTCTATGGCTACACCTTC. Its translation: CSVEGQSGLYGYTF.